The next 17 T cell receptor beta chains were all read from a single sample in a study of breast tumors, draining lymph nodes, adjacent tissues (dated by TCRdb to 2016 to 2017). The axillary draining lymph nodes of breast cancer patients were the source of the lymph node samples. Libraries were made using multiplex PCR. Instrument used: Illumina HiSeq 2000. The raw public reads went through TCRdb reprocessing: fastp at Q25, MiXCR clone calling, in-frame beta chains kept. Each CDR3 protein appears once, grouped with its most common genes and DNA. The sample yields some 250,000 distinct CDR3 sequences; 34% were counted once. Of the sample, about 3.9% is held by the ten largest clones. Sample: axillary lymph node tissue. These receptors were taken from a female donor with breast cancer. Some clones in this sample may be carry-over from other donors' samples.

The chain uses TRBV28 and TRBJ1-5; D might be TRBD1 (5 bases). Deletions cut 4 bases from V and 4 bases from J, with 14 bases between. CDR3 size: 15 residues. The germline CDR1 and CDR2 sequences are MDHEN and SYDVKM. CDR3 sequence reads: CASSSARDRNQPQHF. Written as DNA, the CDR3 is TGTGCCAGCAGTTCCGCCAGGGACCGAAATCAGCCCCAGCATTTT.

Comments on this clonotype: Relative to the germline gene, one junction end is altered; a read error may explain this. V is TRBV20-1 and J is TRBJ2-1, with D possibly matching TRBD2 (5 bases). The CDR3 is 10 residues long. The germline V gene encodes CDR1 DFQATT and CDR2 SNEGSKA (reference sequence). The CDR3 DNA reads TGCAGTGCTAGAGCAGATAGCGTACATTTC. This sequence encodes CSARADSVHF.

This clonotype showed up many times. The genes are TRBV10-3 and TRBJ2-5, with a tentative D call TRBD2 (6 bases). CDR1 is ENHRY, CDR2 SYGVKD, per germline. The CDR3 length is 14 residues. With 3 bases removed from V and 5 bases from J, the gap between germline ends came to 13 bases. The CDR3 DNA reads TGTGCCATCAGTGATATCGGGAGAAGTGAGACCCAGTACTTC. Protein: CAISDIGRSETQYF.

In nucleotides, the CDR3 is TGCAGTGCTAGATCGGGACAGGGATGGGATACGCAGTATTTT. It yields the protein CSARSGQGWDTQYF. The chain uses TRBV20-1 and TRBJ2-3; 9 bases are shared with TRBD1. There are 14 residues in the CDR3. The ends lost 2 bases at V and 6 bases at J; junction bases unmatched: 6. CDR1 is DFQATT, CDR2 SNEGSKA, per germline (reference sequence).

Ten or more counts support this clonotype. V usage is TRBV4-2 and J usage is TRBJ2-5, with D hard to call. Germline lookup yields CDR1 LGHNA and CDR2 YNFKEQ. V shed 1 base and J shed 4 bases, with 10 bases lying between them. The CDR3 totals 14 residues. The CDR3 here is CASSQGEGSETQYF. The CDR3 nucleotides are TGTGCCAGCAGCCAAGGGGAAGGCTCAGAGACCCAGTACTTC.

The chain joins TRBV2 to TRBJ1-1; the match to TRBD1 covers 8 bases. Trimming cost V 10 bases and J 4 bases; bases outside gene matches: 2. The CDR3 runs to 11 residues. CDR1 and CDR2 from the germline V gene are SNHLY and FYNNEI. The CDR3 region has the DNA TGTGCCACCACAGGGGGCACTGAAGCTTTCTTT. It codes for CATTGGTEAFF.

V is TRBV20-1 and J is TRBJ2-3; D unclear. V was cut by 6 bases and J by 4 bases, with 11 bases left in between. CDR3 size: 12 residues. Germline V gives CDR1 DFQATT, CDR2 SNEGSKA (reference sequence). The DNA for the CDR3 is TGCAGTGCCTCCTGGATGCCAGATACGCAGTATTTT. Translation gives CSASWMPDTQYF.

V gene TRBV7-6 combines with J gene TRBJ2-1; TRBD2 aligns across 7 bases. CDR1 and CDR2 (germline): SGHVS, FNYEAQ. The V segment lost 4 bases and the J segment 10 bases; nucleotides outside the gene matches: 13. The CDR3 totals 15 residues. The CDR3 reads CASSSGLVGSDEQFF. The CDR3 region has the DNA TGTGCCAGCAGCTCCGGACTAGTAGGGTCCGACGAGCAGTTCTTC. The variable domain in full, with the rest retrieved from reference TRBV7-6 and TRBJ2-1, is GAGVSQSPRYKVTKRGQDVALRCDPISGHVSLYWYRQALGQGPEFLTYFNYEAQQDKSGLPNDRFSAERPEGSISTLTIQRTEQRDSAMYRCASSSGLVGSDEQFFGPGTRLTVL.

At least ten counts were recorded for this clonotype. The genes are TRBV5-5 and TRBJ2-7; D is uncertain. CDR1 is SGHKS and CDR2 is YYEKEE in the germline V gene (reference sequence). Between the trimmed V and J ends, which lost 0 bases and 2 bases, there was a span of 12 bases. This CDR3 is 15 amino acids long. CDR3 sequence reads: CASSLGQSSAYEQYF. CDR3 DNA: TGTGCCAGCAGCTTGGGCCAGTCGTCCGCCTACGAGCAGTACTTC.

A single count supports this clonotype. The final CDR3 position lacks the conserved phenylalanine or tryptophan, pointing to a likely read error. No DNA is shown, since the ends of the CDR3 on it are uncertain; the CDR3 is the one TCRdb lists. V usage is TRBV6-4 and J usage is TRBJ2-6. The CDR3 comprises 8 residues, both ends counted. The V gene's germline CDR1 is MRHNA and CDR2 SNTAGT. The CDR3: CASSHPGT.

This clonotype was counted many times. V gene TRBV5-8 combines with J gene TRBJ2-6; tentative D call: TRBD1 (7 bases). Per germline, CDR1 SGHTS and CDR2 YDEGEE. The CDR3 is 17 residues long. V was clipped by 0 bases and J by 2 bases, with 12 bases between them. Here the CDR3 DNA reads TGTGCCAGCAGCTTGGTTGGAGGGGGCACTGGGGCCAACGTCCTGACTTTC. Encoded protein: CASSLVGGGTGANVLTF.

This chain connects TRBV7-3 to TRBJ2-5, with TRBD2 identical over 7 bases. This CDR3 is 14 amino acids long. CDR1 is SGHTA and CDR2 is FQGTGA in the germline V gene. Trimming at V came to 8 bases and at J to 0 bases, leaving 6 bases not matched to a gene. The CDR3 nucleotides are TGTGCCAGCTGTGAGAGCGGGAACCAAGAGACCCAGTACTTC. Its protein product is CASCESGNQETQYF.

This clonotype has a count of ten or more. This rearrangement joins TRBV6-5 to TRBJ1-5; D might be TRBD1 (5 bases). The CDR3 spans 17 residues. Germline V gene data show CDR1 as MNHEY and CDR2 as SVGAGI. The V gene lost 6 bases and the J gene lost 5 bases, with 23 bases spanning the gap. The CDR3 region is CASRKVPEQGTDQPQHF. The CDR3, as DNA: TGTGCCAGCAGGAAGGTCCCCGAGCAGGGAACCGATCAGCCCCAGCATTTT.

This clonotype is medium-sized (0.01 to 0.1%) within its sample. The rearrangement uses TRBV20-1 and TRBJ1-4, with D uncertain. Trimming removed 0 bases from V and 8 bases from J, with 16 bases in between. The CDR3 has 15 residues. Germline values: CDR1 DFQATT, CDR2 SNEGSKA (reference sequence). CDR3 sequence: CSARDERLSEEKLFF. The CDR3 nucleotides read TGCAGTGCTAGAGATGAAAGGCTATCGGAGGAAAAACTGTTTTTT.

In its sample, this clonotype was seen many times. The genes are TRBV4-3 and TRBJ2-1, with TRBD1 matching 8 bases. Trimming cost V 4 bases and J 7 bases; bases outside gene matches: 9. Germline values: CDR1 LGHNA, CDR2 YSLEER. CDR3 length equals 15 residues. CDR3 bases: TGCGCCAGCAGCCTCGAGACAGGGGATCGGAATGAGCAGTTCTTC. This codes for CASSLETGDRNEQFF.

This clonotype was recorded at least ten times. As DNA, the CDR3 is TGTGCCAGCAGCTTGGATCGGCTTAGCTCCTACGAGCAGTACTTC. Translation gives CASSLDRLSSYEQYF. V and J are TRBV5-6 and TRBJ2-7; D is unclear. This CDR3 is 15 amino acids long. The V end was cut by 0 bases, the J end by 0 bases, with 10 bases between. CDR1 and CDR2 (germline): SGHDT, YYEEEE.

This clonotype occurred many times. The chain employs TRBV6-5 and TRBJ1-2; no reliable D call. The CDR3 consists of 12 residues. CDR1 is MNHEY and CDR2 is SVGAGI in the germline V gene. Trimming shortened V by 6 bases and J by 5 bases, and 10 bases separated the two germline ends. CDR3 DNA: TGTGCCAGCAGCCTGGACCAGTATGGCTACACCTTC. It yields the protein CASSLDQYGYTF.